Detailed here is one T cell receptor (beta chain). Trimming removed 6 bases at V and 3 bases at J, with 21 bases between. The CDR3 runs 16 residues. Germline V lookup: CDR1 LNHDA, CDR2 SQIVND (reference sequence). The sample belongs to a study of T cell responses to AZD1222 COVID-19 vaccine. TCRdb keeps only in-frame clones here, not all; method: immunoSEQ multiplex PCR. The table shows approximately 50,000 clones, with approximately 86% occurring only once. This TCR was sampled from an adult who received the AZD1222 COVID-19 vaccine. V and J are TRBV19 and TRBJ2-7; weak D call: TRBD1 (6 bases). The sequencing used peripheral blood, collected 28 days after the second AZD1222 dose. The CDR3 region is CASSQTNDRSDYEQYF. The CDR3 DNA reads TGTGCCAGTAGCCAAACGAACGACAGGTCAGACTACGAGCAGTACTTC.